A single sample gave rise to the 8 T cell receptor beta chains below, sequenced in a study of T-cell memory formation after mild COVID-19. TCRdb re-called the 5' RACE reads with MiXCR, one entry per CDR3 protein. The sample includes 250,000 to 350,000 distinct CDR3 sequences, 15% to 20% of them seen just once. The sequenced material came from PBMCs or a T cell subset sorted from them (not recorded which). The receptors derive from a man younger than 35 who had mild COVID-19 (a few samples of this study predate the infection). Cell type and time point are not known.

Written as DNA, the CDR3 is TGTGCCAGCAGCACGCACAGGAGCGGGGGCGACCCCTTC. Encoded protein: CASSTHRSGGDPF. The chain is built from TRBV21-1 and TRBJ2-1; the D call TRBD1 from the table was never checked on the DNA. TRBV21-1 counts as a pseudogene. The CDR3 consists of 13 residues.

The V gene is TRBV3-1, the J gene TRBJ1-1, with D uncertain. Per germline, CDR1 LGHDT and CDR2 YNNKEL (reference sequence). This CDR3 contains 12 residues. V lost 2 bases, J lost 6 bases, and 7 bases lay in between. DNA for the CDR3: TGTGCCAGCAGCCAAAGACGGGCTGAAGCTTTCTTT. Its protein product is CASSQRRAEAFF.

This clonotype was seen a few times. The chain joins TRBV7-6 to TRBJ1-4; no clear D gene. V was trimmed by 4 bases and J by 0 bases, leaving 9 bases between them. CDR1 and CDR2 (germline): SGHVS, FNYEAQ. This CDR3 comprises 15 residues. The chain's CDR3 is CASSSRSATNEKLFF. The CDR3, as DNA: TGTGCCAGCAGCTCACGGAGTGCAACTAATGAAAAACTGTTTTTT.

This clonotype showed up many times. This chain connects TRBV7-2 to TRBJ2-5; either TRBD1 or TRBD2 may fit D (5 bases each). Per germline, CDR1 SGHTA and CDR2 FQGNSA. Trimming left V 1 base short and J 5 bases short, with 11 bases between. The length of the CDR3 is 14 residues. The CDR3 here is CASSLVRGVETQYF. In DNA, the CDR3 is TGTGCCAGCAGCTTAGTACGGGGCGTGGAGACCCAGTACTTC.

This clonotype was seen a handful of times. The rearrangement links TRBV5-1 to TRBJ1-2; a weak D match, TRBD1 (6 bases). V lost 4 bases and J lost 0, with 13 bases in between. Germline V CDR1 and CDR2: SGHRS, YFSETQ. The CDR3 sequence is 15 residues long. The CDR3 DNA sequence: TGCGCCAGCAGCAGAAACAGGGAATCTAACTATGGCTACACCTTC. Translating it yields CASSRNRESNYGYTF. Full variable domain (outside the CDR3, taken from reference TRBV5-1 and TRBJ1-2): KAGVTQTPRYLIKTRGQQVTLSCSPISGHRSVSWYQQTPGQGLQFLFEYFSETQRNKGNFPGRFSGRQFSNSRSEMNVSTLELGDSALYLCASSRNRESNYGYTFGSGTRLTVV.

The table lists this clonotype with a few counts. As DNA, the CDR3 is TGTGCCAGCAAGTTGGGCTCGGGGCACACTGAAGCTTTCTTT. This codes for CASKLGSGHTEAFF. The genes are TRBV27 and TRBJ1-1, with a possible D match to TRBD1 (5 bases). The CDR3 extends over 14 amino acids. Trimming took off 7 bases at V and 3 bases at J, with 15 bases between the two ends. Germline CDR1 is MNHEY and CDR2 is SMNVEV (reference sequence).

This clonotype was detected only a few times. The gene calls are TRBV10-2 and TRBJ2-7; D remains unclear. The germline V gene encodes CDR1 WSHSY and CDR2 SAAADI. The CDR3 has 14 amino acids. V lost 2 bases and J 2 bases, leaving 10 bases between the germline ends. The CDR3 region is CASSEPDGTYEQYF. CDR3 in DNA: TGCGCCAGCAGTGAGCCCGACGGTACCTACGAGCAGTACTTC.

The V call is TRBV4-3, the J call TRBJ2-7; D may be TRBD1 (6 bases). The CDR3 contains 15 residues. The V and J ends lost 5 bases and 3 bases respectively, with 17 bases between them. Germline V gene data show CDR1 as LGHNA and CDR2 as YSLEER. This CDR3 is CASSEGPGHNYEQYF. In DNA, the CDR3 is TGCGCCAGCAGCGAGGGCCCGGGACATAACTACGAGCAGTACTTC.